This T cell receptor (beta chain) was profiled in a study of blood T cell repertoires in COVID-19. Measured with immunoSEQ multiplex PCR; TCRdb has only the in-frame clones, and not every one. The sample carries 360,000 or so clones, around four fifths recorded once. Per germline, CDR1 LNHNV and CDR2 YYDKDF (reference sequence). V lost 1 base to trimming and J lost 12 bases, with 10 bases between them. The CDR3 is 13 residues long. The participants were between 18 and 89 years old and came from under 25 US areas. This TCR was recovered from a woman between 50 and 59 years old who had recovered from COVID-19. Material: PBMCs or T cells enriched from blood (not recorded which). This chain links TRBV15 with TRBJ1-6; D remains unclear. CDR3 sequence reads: CATSRGPAEPLHF. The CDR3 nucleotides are TGTGCCACCAGCAGAGGTCCCGCGGAACCCCTCCACTTT.